This T cell receptor beta chain was documented in a study of tumor and adjacent non-tumor tissue in lung cancer. Across the study: Patients comprised about a dozen adenocarcinoma, a couple of squamous cell carcinoma and 1 small cell lung cancer.

Findings of the study overall: Tumor TCR diversity, when higher, was linked to shorter survival.

This sample's RNA came from whole unsorted tissue. Distant lung tissue was collected more than 3 cm away from the tumor edge. The library came from three nested PCR rounds adapted from ARM-PCR protocols. Each CDR3 protein gets one entry after TCRdb re-called the multiplex PCR reads with MiXCR. The sample lists 40,000 to 50,000 distinct CDR3 sequences; about two thirds were seen once. This clonotype has ten or more counts. What it recognizes is unknown. Germline CDR1 SGHDT, CDR2 YYEEEE. V lost 4 bases to trimming and J lost 3 bases; unmatched junction nucleotides: 0. The CDR3 is 14 amino acids. The chain recombines TRBV5-6 with TRBJ2-5; 13 bases are shared with TRBD2. Input material: distant non-tumor lung tissue. The clonotype comes from a woman in her seventies with non-small cell lung cancer. The CDR3 sequence: CASSGLAGEETQYF. Here the CDR3 DNA reads TGTGCCAGCAGCGGACTAGCGGGAGAAGAGACCCAGTACTTC.